The 5 T cell receptor beta chains given below trace back to one sample, sequenced in a study of PD-L1 blockade in urothelial cancer. Time point given: peripheral blood 6 weeks after treatment start. Produced via immunoSEQ multiplex PCR; TCRdb's table is partial and in-frame only. The data show around 110,000 clones, around 88% seen once. Sample: PBMCs, taken around atezolizumab (anti-PD-L1) treatment. These receptor sequences come from a man aged 60 to 75 with urothelial cancer.

This clone was recorded a few times. The rearrangement joins TRBV5-4 to TRBJ2-7; no clear D gene. The germline CDR1 and CDR2 sequences are SGHNT and YYREEE (reference sequence). This CDR3 has 14 residues. V was trimmed by 4 bases and J by 6 bases, leaving 17 bases between them. CDR3 nucleotides: TGTGCCAGCAGCGGCTGGAGTATGGATCCCGAGCAGTACTTC. Translated: CASSGWSMDPEQYF.

This chain uses TRBV11-3 with TRBJ2-1, with TRBD1 matching 7 bases. This CDR3 spans 17 amino acids. Germline CDR1 is SGHNT and CDR2 is YENEEA. Germline trimming cut 1 base from V and 0 bases from J; bases unmatched to any gene: 6. CDR3 loop: CASSLARQGRSYNEQFF. CDR3 bases: TGTGCCAGCAGCTTAGCCCGACAGGGCCGCTCCTACAATGAGCAGTTCTTC.

CDR3 nucleotides: TGTGCCAGCAGTTTCACTAGCGGTCGGAATGAGCAGTTCTTC. This gives the protein CASSFTSGRNEQFF. The chain recombines TRBV27 with TRBJ2-1, with TRBD2 matching 8 bases. This CDR3 contains 14 residues. CDR1 and CDR2 from the germline V gene are MNHEY and SMNVEV (reference sequence). V lost 3 bases to trimming and J lost 7 bases; unmatched junction nucleotides: 5.

The chain is built from TRBV6-1 and TRBJ1-5, with TRBD1 matching 7 bases. J gave up 6 bases and V 6 bases, and 11 bases lay outside the gene matches. From germline, CDR1 is MNHNS and CDR2 SASEGT. The CDR3 sequence is 15 residues long. The CDR3 loop is CASRERTGLLQPQHF. In nucleotides, the CDR3 is TGTGCCAGCAGGGAGCGGACAGGACTTCTTCAGCCCCAGCATTTT.

The chain is built from TRBV30 and TRBJ2-2; the D gene is possibly TRBD2 (5 bases). This CDR3 spans 13 amino acids. CDR1 and CDR2 from the germline V gene are GTSNPN and SVGIG (reference sequence). V lost 1 base, J lost 8 bases, and 11 bases lay in between. This chain's CDR3 is CAWSAPGRGELFF. In nucleotides, the CDR3 is TGTGCCTGGAGTGCACCGGGAAGGGGGGAGCTGTTTTTT. Together with reference TRBV30 and TRBJ2-2, the CDR3 gives the full variable domain: SQTIHQWPATLVQPVGSPLSLECTVEGTSNPNLYWYRQAAGRGLQLLFYSVGIGQISSEVPQNLSASRPQDRQFILSSKKLLLSDSGFYLCAWSAPGRGELFFGEGSRLTVL.